This T cell receptor beta chain was identified during a study of vaccination and CD4 T cells after COVID-19. Study overall: Collection of post-vaccine samples followed dose two by a median 72 days, spanning a range of 14 to 241.

Treatment described: approximately nine-day PBMC culture with coronavirus spike peptide pools or control peptides (ViraFEST assay). Trimming left V 6 bases short and J 0 bases short, with 6 bases between. Germline-derived CDR1 and CDR2 are DFQATT and SNEGSKA (reference sequence). The CDR3 is 12 residues long. About this clonotype itself: The antigen is undetermined.

The assay that was used to sequence DNA from cultured CD4+ T cells was the Oncomine TCR Beta short-read assay. TCRdb recomputed calls from the PCR reads with MiXCR, one row per CDR3 protein. The sample includes under 20,000 distinct CDR3 sequences, roughly 51% of them seen just once. Sequencing input: CD4+ T cells from blood, cultured in vitro. The TCR comes from a human donor who had recovered from COVID-19. V gene TRBV20-1 combines with J gene TRBJ1-5; D remains ambiguous. CDR3 nucleotide sequence: TGCAGTGCCAAGCATAGCAATCAGCCCCAGCATTTT. Its protein is CSAKHSNQPQHF.